A single sample gave rise to the 14 T cell receptor beta chains below, sequenced in a study of T cells in Graves' hyperthyroidism and ophthalmopathy. Amplification of TCR beta CDR3 regions used RNA as the template. A set of HTBI primers served as the primers for a first-round RT-PCR of the TCR CDR3. TCRdb recomputed calls from the multiplex PCR reads with MiXCR, one row per CDR3 protein. The sample has under 250,000 distinct CDR3 sequences, almost 25% seen once. Sequenced input: blood. These receptors were collected from a woman in her forties with Graves' ophthalmopathy.

This clonotype was detected many times. The chain recombines TRBV6-5 with TRBJ2-7; D gene uncertain. The CDR3 extends over 13 amino acids. The V gene's germline CDR1 is MNHEY and CDR2 SVGAGI. The V gene lost 2 bases and the J gene lost 3 bases, with 8 bases spanning the gap. CDR3 region: CASSYTLDYEQYF. In nucleotides, the CDR3 is TGTGCCAGCAGTTACACCCTGGACTACGAGCAGTACTTC.

This clonotype was picked up many times. V gene TRBV5-1 combines with J gene TRBJ2-6, with D unclear. Germline V gene data show CDR1 as SGHRS and CDR2 as YFSETQ. The ends were cut back, 5 bases at V and 0 bases at J, with 9 bases in the middle. This CDR3 comprises 15 residues. The CDR3: CASSPTLSGANVLTF. The CDR3 nucleotides read TGCGCCAGCAGTCCAACACTCTCTGGGGCCAACGTCCTGACTTTC.

This clonotype appeared many times. V is TRBV5-1 and J is TRBJ2-7, with 9 bases aligning to TRBD1. The CDR3 contains 14 residues. Germline CDR1 and CDR2: SGHRS and YFSETQ. V gave up 4 bases and J gave up 5 bases; unmatched junction bases: 7. The CDR3 DNA sequence: TGCGCCAGCAGCCTCGGGACAGGGAACCACGAGCAGTACTTC. It specifies CASSLGTGNHEQYF.

This clonotype was seen at least ten times. This chain uses TRBV6-5 with TRBJ2-5; 8 positions match TRBD2. Germline CDR1 is MNHEY and CDR2 is SVGAGI. The V segment lost 0 bases and the J segment 10 bases; nucleotides outside the gene matches: 7. There are 14 residues in the CDR3. This CDR3 reads CASSYSGGREDQYF. DNA of the CDR3: TGTGCCAGCAGTTACTCTGGGGGGCGGGAGGACCAGTACTTC.

In its sample, this clonotype was seen a few times. The chain is built from TRBV10-3 and TRBJ2-5; D might be TRBD2 (5 bases). V was clipped by 3 bases and J by 5 bases, with 10 bases between them. Germline-derived CDR1 and CDR2 are ENHRY and SYGVKD. The CDR3 covers 13 residues. The DNA of the CDR3 is TGTGCCATCAGTGAAGGGAGTAAGGAGACCCAGTACTTC. Amino acids: CAISEGSKETQYF.

The chain joins TRBV4-1 to TRBJ2-5; D possibly corresponds to TRBD1 (6 bases). Trimming cost V 6 bases and J 5 bases, with 13 bases left between them. The CDR3 is 13 residues long. Germline CDR1 is MGHRA and CDR2 is YSYEKL. CDR3 nucleotides: TGCGCCAGCAGTCTCCAGGGGACGGAGACCCAGTACTTC. It translates to CASSLQGTETQYF.

This clonotype showed up many times. This chain joins TRBV20-1 and TRBJ1-1, with a tentative D call TRBD1 (5 bases). Trimming shortened V by 0 bases and J by 3 bases, and 8 bases separated the two germline ends. Looked up from germline, CDR1 is DFQATT and CDR2 is SNEGSKA (reference sequence). CDR3 size: 13 residues. The CDR3 bases are TGCAGTGCTAGAGATCCGGGGCACACTGAAGCTTTCTTT. Translation: CSARDPGHTEAFF.

The rearrangement uses TRBV24-1 and TRBJ2-7; D not certain. CDR1 KGHDR and CDR2 SFDVKD come from the germline V gene. The CDR3 spans 11 residues. V was pared by 6 bases and J by 5 bases, with 7 bases between. The CDR3 spells CATSYGNEQYF. CDR3 sequence (DNA): TGTGCCACCAGTTATGGAAACGAGCAGTACTTC.

This clonotype was seen repeatedly, ten times or more. V and J are TRBV6-2 or TRBV6-3 and TRBJ1-6; 7 bases agree with TRBD1. The length of the CDR3 is 15 residues. CDR1 and CDR2 from the germline V gene are MNHEY and SVGEGT. V lost 2 bases and J lost 7; bases outside the gene matches: 5. The CDR3 region is CASSYLRQGNSPLHF. CDR3 coding DNA: TGTGCCAGCAGTTACCTCCGACAGGGAAATTCACCCCTCCACTTT.

The chain employs TRBV28 and TRBJ2-7, with D unclear. V lost 8 bases, J lost 4 bases, and 6 bases lay in between. The CDR3 has 10 amino acids. Germline CDR1 reads MDHEN; CDR2 reads SYDVKM. CDR3 nucleotides: TGTGCCAGCGGGATTTACGAGCAGTACTTC. Protein sequence: CASGIYEQYF.

This clonotype was seen repeatedly, ten times or more. Mismatch with germline at one junction end may stem from a read error. The chain joins TRBV19 to TRBJ1-2; 10 bases agree with TRBD1. There are 16 residues in the CDR3. CDR1 LNHDA and CDR2 SQIVND come from the germline V gene (reference sequence). The CDR3 here is CASSLGTGEINYGHTF. CDR3 DNA: TGTGCCAGTAGTCTCGGGACAGGGGAAATTAACTATGGCCACACCTTC.

There are a few counts of this clonotype. The chain recombines TRBV19 with TRBJ2-7, with 9 bases that match TRBD1. The CDR3 length is 11 residues. Germline trimming cut 10 bases from V and 6 bases from J; bases unmatched to any gene: 4. The germline gives CDR1 LNHDA, CDR2 SQIVND (reference sequence). Here the CDR3 reads CATGTGSEQYF. CDR3 nucleotides: TGTGCCACCGGGACAGGGAGCGAGCAGTACTTC.

The chain joins TRBV28 to TRBJ2-7, with 7 nucleotides matching TRBD2. With V trimmed by 5 bases and J by 1 base, 5 bases remained unmatched. The CDR3 is 14 amino acids. Germline CDR1 and CDR2: MDHEN and SYDVKM. The CDR3: CASSQAGLSYEQYF. In DNA, the CDR3 is TGTGCCAGCAGTCAAGCGGGGCTATCCTACGAGCAGTACTTC.

This clonotype was seen ten or more times. The chain combines TRBV20-1 with TRBJ2-4; D is possibly TRBD1 or TRBD2 (7 bases each). Per the germline V gene, CDR1 is DFQATT and CDR2 is SNEGSKA (reference sequence). CDR3 length: 14 amino acids. The V end lost 6 bases, the J end lost 3 bases, and 15 bases lay between the germline ends. The CDR3 bases are TGCAGTGCGCAGGGGGGGTGGGGCAAAAACATTCAGTACTTC. Its translation is CSAQGGWGKNIQYF.